This TCR beta chain was retrieved from a study of T cells in Graves' hyperthyroidism and ophthalmopathy (dated 2019 in TCRdb). In the study overall: Peripheral blood was collected at initial diagnosis, before any treatment. TCR Vbeta CDR3 sequencing of some 140 peripheral blood samples (more than 40 ophthalmopathy, roughly 72 hyperthyroidism and around 17 progressor patients) is reported in the paper. Prospective prediction of ophthalmopathy was tested in an independent validation cohort consisting of under 20 hyperthyroidism patients and approximately 16 patients who later progressed to ophthalmopathy. The approximately 97 discovery patients were randomly divided into training and test sets at a 7:3 ratio. A discovery cohort of about 96 patients, 43 with Graves' ophthalmopathy and approximately 55 with stable Graves' hyperthyroidism, was used to find distinguishing TCR V-J signatures. Once sampling was done, hyperthyroidism patients were given methimazole at a starting dose of 30 mg daily, whereas ophthalmopathy patients were given high-dose intravenous methylprednisolone. In over five Graves' hyperthyroidism patients, the study also compared T-cell repertoires from thyroid tissue with T-cell repertoires from blood. The study at large found these results: In validation, the model predicted progression to ophthalmopathy with 60% to 71% sensitivity and less than 80% specificity, a median of around six months before onset. Ophthalmopathy was separated from stable hyperthyroidism by a 13 V-J signature model, with approximately 90% sensitivity and about 84% specificity obtained in cross-validation and 80%/75% obtained in testing. Most expanded thyroid clonotypes (frequency above 0.001) were also detected in blood, suggesting blood repertoires may reflect thyroid immune responses. Sample size was not statistically predetermined, and investigators were not blinded to group allocation.

The hyperthyroidism patients were between 18 and 65 years old and newly diagnosed, with a disease duration of less than 2 months. Exclusion was applied to patients with uncontrolled infections, other autoimmune diseases, pregnancy or lactation. Diagnoses relied on clinical symptoms, serum thyroxine and TRAb, thyroid ultrasound and orbital computed tomography. Blood from progressor patients was drawn when they were first diagnosed with hyperthyroidism, before any ophthalmopathy symptoms appeared. PBMCs were isolated from around 10 ml of fresh peripheral blood by Ficoll-Paque density gradient centrifugation. Patients classed as progressors first received a Graves' hyperthyroidism diagnosis and then went on to develop ophthalmopathy during follow-up. Total RNA was extracted with Trizol reagent, and quality was checked on an Agilent 2100 Bioanalyzer. TCR beta CDR3 regions were amplified from RNA transcripts. The first round of RT-PCR for the TCR CDR3 was performed with the HTBI primer set and the Qiagen OneStep RT-PCR kit. A second multiplex PCR round built the libraries, followed by size selection and purification. The libraries were sequenced on an Illumina HiSeq2000 using paired-end 100 bp reads. The study's processing was this. SOAPnuke was used to process the raw data, with reads discarded if the reads contained adapters or uncalled bases, had a mean Phred below 15, or lacked an exact constant-primer or identifier match. High-quality paired reads were merged with COPE v1.2.5, and unique nucleotide sequences were defined as clonotypes. Clonotypes were aligned to IMGT TRBV, TRBD and TRBJ reference segments using MiTCR v1.1. Analysis was restricted to V-J combinations with a frequency above 0.0001, which covered roughly 99% of repertoires. The TCS score was defined as F50 (clonal expansion) divided by E x V (chaos), with BLOSUM62-based TCRdist calculated between CDR3 peptides within each V-J. Welch's t-statistics and random forest reduced roughly 530 V-J features to 13, which were used in a naive Bayes classifier (R e1071). Through fastp at Q25 and MiXCR, TCRdb rebuilt clones from the public reads, retaining in-frame beta chains. Identical CDR3 protein sequences are pooled into one entry, listed with their most common genes and DNA. The V and J calls follow TCRdb's processing rather than the paper's. The sample contains nearly 600,000 distinct CDR3 sequences, around 14% of them found a single time. The top ten hold under 7% of the sample.

This clonotype was seen only a few times. The antigen it binds to is not known. Base quality data are lacking; no much larger clone is found one base away. From the germline V gene, CDR1 is SGHTA and CDR2 is FQGTGA. The CDR3 runs 13 amino acids, cysteine and phenylalanine included. The sequence is cut down to CDR3 DNA, 39 bases in frame from base 1. V and J lose 5 bases and 5 bases, and a span of 10 bases separates them. The specimen sequenced was blood. Recombination connected TRBV7-3 to TRBJ2-1; a tentative D call is TRBD1 (6 bases match). This sequence originates from a woman aged 25 to 39 with Graves' hyperthyroidism that later progressed to Graves' ophthalmopathy. The encoded CDR3 is CASSPGTNNEQFF. The nucleotide sequence is given as TGTGCCAGCAGCCCCGGGACAAACAATGAGCAGTTCTTC.